This T cell receptor beta chain originates from a study of glioma-infiltrating T cells after dendritic cell vaccination. Whole-study results and caveats: Only a small number of patients had complete blood and tumor samples.

Time point: after dendritic cell vaccination, including at tumor progression/relapse. No glioblastoma patient carried an isocitrate dehydrogenase mutation. Blood PBMC samples: pre-vaccination, two weeks post third vaccination, and at tumor progression. Of note for this clone: Antigen: not known. An end of the junction differs from the germline gene, which may be a read error.

CDR3 length equals 13 residues. Germline V gene sequence: CDR1 SSHAT, CDR2 FNYEAQ (reference sequence). The PCR used 60 V beta and 13 J beta primers. Sequencing was performed with immunoSEQ multiplex PCR; in TCRdb, only in-frame clones are kept and a portion is missing. This sample has more than 55,000 clones; more than 70% occur once, and the top ten carry roughly 9%. This sequence was found in a human donor with glioblastoma. The specimen was blood, collected after dendritic cell vaccination. The J gene is TRBJ2-1, the V gene TRBV7-7, with D uncertain. CDR3 region: CASSLGPYNEQFF. DNA for the CDR3: TGTGCTAGCAGCTTAGGGCCTTACAATGAGCAGTTCTTC. The whole variable domain, remainder taken from reference TRBV7-7 and TRBJ2-1, is GAGVSQSPRYKVTKRGQDVTLRCDPISSHATLYWYQQALGQGPEFLTYFNYEAQPDKSGLPSDRFSAERPEGSISTLTIQRTEQRDSAMYRCASSLGPYNEQFFGPGTRLTVL.